The 14 T cell receptor beta chains listed next were all sequenced from one sample in a study of shared clonotypes between healthy human individuals. Data came from immunoSEQ multiplex PCR; TCRdb stores just in-frame clones and leaves some out. This sample has around 500,000 clones, with approximately 78% found just once. Sequenced: PBMCs. The receptors were sampled from a woman aged 40 to 50 in good health. Some clones in this sample may be carry-over from other donors' samples.

This clone occurred many times. CDR3 in DNA: TGTGCCAGCAGTGTTGAGGCTTGGAATTCACCCCTCCACTTT. Amino acids: CASSVEAWNSPLHF. This rearrangement joins TRBV2 to TRBJ1-6; D not resolved. The V end lost 4 bases, the J end lost 7 bases, and 11 bases lay between the germline ends. Germline V gene sequence: CDR1 SNHLY, CDR2 FYNNEI. CDR3 length: 14 amino acids.

The gene calls are TRBV29-1 and TRBJ2-7; D possibly matches TRBD1 or TRBD2 (7 bases each). This CDR3 spans 15 amino acids. Trimming stripped 3 bases from V and 3 bases from J, with 18 bases between. CDR1 and CDR2 (germline): SQVTM, ANQGSEA. In DNA form, the CDR3 reads TGCAGCGTTGAGGGGAGGGACAGTGGATACTACGAGCAGTACTTC. Its protein is CSVEGRDSGYYEQYF.

This chain links TRBV28 with TRBJ2-5; TRBD1 might be the D (5 bases). This CDR3 has 16 residues. Germline values: CDR1 MDHEN, CDR2 SYDVKM. Trimming cost V 5 bases and J 0 bases, with 16 bases left between them. CDR3 sequence: CASSPPPDRYQETQYF. The DNA of the CDR3 is TGTGCCAGCAGTCCGCCCCCCGACAGATACCAAGAGACCCAGTACTTC.

The gene calls are TRBV27 and TRBJ2-5, with 7 bases lining up with TRBD2. With the DNA end fitting TRBJ2-7 better, the J assignment may be wrong. Germline V CDR1 and CDR2: MNHEY, SMNVEV (reference sequence). The CDR3 is 15 amino acids. This chain's CDR3 is CASSLLPSGTYEQYF. The CDR3 region has the DNA TGTGCCAGCAGTTTATTACCTAGCGGCACCTACGAGCAGTACTTC.

The chain links TRBV6-1 to TRBJ1-3, with D tentatively TRBD1 (6 bases). Germline values: CDR1 MNHNS, CDR2 SASEGT. V was trimmed by 6 bases and J by 4 bases, leaving 10 bases between them. The CDR3 is 13 residues long. Here the CDR3 DNA reads TGTGCCAGCAGCCTTACAGGGGGAAACACCATATATTTT. Translating it yields CASSLTGGNTIYF.

The rearrangement links TRBV7-6 to TRBJ2-7; 8 nucleotides align to TRBD2. CDR1 is SGHVS, CDR2 FNYEAQ, per germline. The CDR3 totals 15 residues. The V segment lost 1 base and the J segment 5 bases; nucleotides outside the gene matches: 7. CDR3 in DNA: TGTGCCAGCAGCTTAGGACCGGGACTAGAAGACGAGCAGTACTTC. It specifies CASSLGPGLEDEQYF.

This clone was detected only a few times. The CDR3: CAWTRNRTIYTF. The CDR3 nucleotides read TGTGCCTGGACGAGGAACAGAACAATCTACACCTTC. The chain employs TRBV30 and TRBJ1-2; no reliable D call. Germline V gene lookup returns CDR1 GTSNPN and CDR2 SVGIG (reference sequence). The V and J ends lost 4 bases and 10 bases respectively, with 16 bases between them. The CDR3 consists of 12 residues.

This chain joins TRBV7-2 and TRBJ2-6; D remains ambiguous. This CDR3 region has 16 residues. Germline V gene sequence: CDR1 SGHTA, CDR2 FQGNSA. Trimming shortened V by 1 base and J by 2 bases, and 9 bases separated the two germline ends. CDR3 sequence: CASSLVGLTGANVLTF. The DNA of the CDR3 is TGTGCCAGCAGCTTAGTGGGGTTGACTGGGGCCAACGTCCTGACTTTC.

V usage is TRBV28 and J usage is TRBJ2-5, with 7 bases aligning to TRBD2. Losses at the gene ends were 3 bases for V and 0 bases for J; bases not matched to a gene: 4. Germline V gene data show CDR1 as MDHEN and CDR2 as SYDVKM. The CDR3 spans 15 residues. The CDR3 reads CASSFTRGNQETQYF. In DNA form, the CDR3 reads TGTGCCAGCAGTTTTACGCGGGGGAACCAAGAGACCCAGTACTTC.

This clone occurred a few times. This chain uses TRBV29-1 with TRBJ2-5; tentatively, D is TRBD1 (6 bases). The CDR3 has 11 amino acids. Germline V gives CDR1 SQVTM, CDR2 ANQGSEA. Trimming removed 6 bases at V and 13 bases at J, with 18 bases between. The CDR3 DNA is TGCAGCGTGTCAACGGACAGCAATTTGTACTTC. It translates to CSVSTDSNLYF. The full variable domain, completed using reference TRBV29-1 and TRBJ2-5, is SAVISQKPSRDICQRGTSLTIQCQVDSQVTMMFWYRQQPGQSLTLIATANQGSEATYESGFVIDKFPISRPNLTFSTLTVSNMSPEDSSIYLCSVSTDSNLYFGPGTRLLVL.

V usage is TRBV29-1 and J usage is TRBJ1-2; D might be TRBD1 (6 bases). The CDR3 has 14 residues. Trimming cost V 7 bases and J 2 bases, with 17 bases left between them. The germline V gene has CDR1 SQVTM and CDR2 ANQGSEA. In nucleotides, the CDR3 is TGCAGCGCAGAGGGGGGGAGGGCCAACTATGGCTACACCTTC. It codes for CSAEGGRANYGYTF.

The rearrangement joins TRBV6-1 to TRBJ2-7, with D perhaps matching TRBD1 (6 bases). Trimming removed 7 bases from V and 4 bases from J, with 14 bases in between. CDR3 length: 13 residues. Per germline, CDR1 MNHNS and CDR2 SASEGT. CDR3 amino acids: CASNKDRPYEQYF. The CDR3 bases are TGTGCCAGCAATAAAGACAGGCCATACGAGCAGTACTTC.

The chain has TRBV2 and TRBJ1-1, with D possibly being TRBD1 (6 bases). Germline V gene lookup returns CDR1 SNHLY and CDR2 FYNNEI. This CDR3 is 16 amino acids long. V was trimmed by 5 bases and J by 5 bases, leaving 21 bases between them. CDR3 protein: CASSISLSGARTEAFF. CDR3 nucleotides: TGTGCCAGCAGTATTTCCTTATCGGGGGCGCGTACTGAAGCTTTCTTT. Based on the CDR3 plus reference TRBV2 and TRBJ1-1, the full variable domain is EPEVTQTPSHQVTQMGQEVILRCVPISNHLYFYWYRQILGQKVEFLVSFYNNEISEKSEIFDDQFSVERPDGSNFTLKIRSTKLEDSAMYFCASSISLSGARTEAFFGQGTRLTVV.

This clone showed up just once. V is TRBV6-6 and J is TRBJ1-1; D perhaps matches TRBD1 (6 bases). The CDR3 has 13 amino acids. The V gene lost 7 bases and the J gene lost 8 bases, with 17 bases spanning the gap. CDR1 is MNHNY and CDR2 is SVGAGI in the germline V gene (reference sequence). CDR3 residues: CASTQRAGEEAFF. As DNA, the CDR3 is TGTGCCAGCACCCAAAGGGCAGGGGAAGAAGCTTTCTTT.